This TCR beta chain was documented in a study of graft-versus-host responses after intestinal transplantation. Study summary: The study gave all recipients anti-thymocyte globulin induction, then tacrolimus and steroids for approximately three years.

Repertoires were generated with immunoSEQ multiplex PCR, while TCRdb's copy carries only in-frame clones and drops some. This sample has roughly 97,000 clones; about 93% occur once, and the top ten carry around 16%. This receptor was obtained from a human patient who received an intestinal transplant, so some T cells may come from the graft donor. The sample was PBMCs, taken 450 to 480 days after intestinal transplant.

Here the CDR3 DNA reads TGTGCCAGCAGCGATACAGACCGGACTGAAAAACTGTTTTTT. Translating gives CASSDTDRTEKLFF. This chain links TRBV11-3 with TRBJ1-4; D gene uncertain. The CDR3 sequence is 14 residues long. The V and J ends lost 5 bases and 7 bases respectively, with 14 bases between them. The germline CDR1 and CDR2 sequences are SGHNT and YENEEA.